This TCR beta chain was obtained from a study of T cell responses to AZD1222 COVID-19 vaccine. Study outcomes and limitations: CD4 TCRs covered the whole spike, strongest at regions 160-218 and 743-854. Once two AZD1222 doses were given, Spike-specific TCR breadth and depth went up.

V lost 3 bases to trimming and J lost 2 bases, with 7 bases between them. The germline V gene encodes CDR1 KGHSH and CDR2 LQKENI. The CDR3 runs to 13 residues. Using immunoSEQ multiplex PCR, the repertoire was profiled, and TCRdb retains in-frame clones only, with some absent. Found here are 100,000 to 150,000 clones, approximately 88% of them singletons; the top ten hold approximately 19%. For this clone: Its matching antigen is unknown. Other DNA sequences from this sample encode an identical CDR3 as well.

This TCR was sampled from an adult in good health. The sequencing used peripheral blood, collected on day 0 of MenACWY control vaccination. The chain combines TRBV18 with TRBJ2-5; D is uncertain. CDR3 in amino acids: CASSPGLQETQYF. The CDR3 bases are TGTGCCAGCTCACCGGGATTGCAAGAGACCCAGTACTTC.